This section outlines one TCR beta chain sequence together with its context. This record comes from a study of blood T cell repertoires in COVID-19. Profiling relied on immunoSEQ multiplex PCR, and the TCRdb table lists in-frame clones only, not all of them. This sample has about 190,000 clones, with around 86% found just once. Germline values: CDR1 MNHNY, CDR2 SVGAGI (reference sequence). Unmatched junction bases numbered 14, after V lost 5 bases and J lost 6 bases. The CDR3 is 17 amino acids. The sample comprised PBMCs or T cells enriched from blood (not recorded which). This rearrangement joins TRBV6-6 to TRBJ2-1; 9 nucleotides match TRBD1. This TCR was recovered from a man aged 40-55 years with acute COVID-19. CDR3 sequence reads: CASSPQTGTGIFNEQFF. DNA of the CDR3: TGTGCCAGCAGTCCCCAAACCGGGACAGGGATCTTCAATGAGCAGTTCTTC.